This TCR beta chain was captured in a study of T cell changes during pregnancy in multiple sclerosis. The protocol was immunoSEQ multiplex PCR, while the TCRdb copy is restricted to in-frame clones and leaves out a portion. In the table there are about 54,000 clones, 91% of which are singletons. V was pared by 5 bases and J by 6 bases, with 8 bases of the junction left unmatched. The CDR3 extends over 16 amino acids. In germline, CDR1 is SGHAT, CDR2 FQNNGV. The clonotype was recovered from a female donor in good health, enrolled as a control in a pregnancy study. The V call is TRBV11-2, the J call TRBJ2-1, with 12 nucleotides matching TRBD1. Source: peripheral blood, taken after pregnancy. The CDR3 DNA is TGTGCCAGCAGCCCCCGGGACAGGGGGCAGGGCAATGAGCAGTTCTTC. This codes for CASSPRDRGQGNEQFF.